A single sample gave rise to the 27 T cell receptor beta chains below, sequenced in a study of radiotherapy plus CTLA-4 blockade in lung cancer. The table came from immunoSEQ multiplex PCR; TCRdb's copy has only in-frame clones and leaves some out. Of just over 60,000 clones listed, roughly 77% are singletons. This specimen was peripheral blood, taken from a patient treated with radiotherapy plus ipilimumab. The receptors were gathered from a human donor with non-small cell lung cancer who had a complete response to radiotherapy plus ipilimumab.

The chain combines TRBV11-2 with TRBJ1-4, with a tentative D call TRBD1 (5 bases). The germline V and J ends were trimmed by 3 bases and 0 bases, with 17 bases remaining between them. Germline CDR1 is SGHAT and CDR2 is FQNNGV. The CDR3 extends over 18 amino acids. For the CDR3, the DNA is TGTGCCAGCAGCTTGGGGGTAGGATCGGGGGCAACTAATGAAAAACTGTTTTTT. Encoded protein: CASSLGVGSGATNEKLFF.

V gene TRBV4-1 combines with J gene TRBJ2-4, with TRBD2 matching 8 bases. The germline V gene encodes CDR1 MGHRA and CDR2 YSYEKL. The CDR3 totals 14 residues. Trimming removed 2 bases from V and 7 bases from J; junction bases left unmatched: 4. CDR3 coding DNA: TGCGCCAGCAGCCAATTTCCTAGCGGGAACATTCAGTACTTC. It is translated as CASSQFPSGNIQYF.

This rearrangement joins TRBV6-1 to TRBJ1-5; a weak D match, TRBD1 (5 bases). V was cut by 3 bases and J by 4 bases, with 13 bases left in between. The V gene's germline CDR1 is MNHNS and CDR2 SASEGT. The CDR3 is made up of 15 amino acids. The CDR3 region is CASSDQGRRNQPQHF. For the CDR3, the DNA is TGTGCCAGCAGTGATCAGGGACGGAGAAATCAGCCCCAGCATTTT.

The chain joins TRBV2 to TRBJ2-5; D remains ambiguous. The germline V gene encodes CDR1 SNHLY and CDR2 FYNNEI. Trimming left V 3 bases short and J 1 base short, with 12 bases between. The CDR3 is 15 residues long. The CDR3 DNA reads as TGTGCCAGCAGTGATCTGGGCTACTCCCAAGAGACCCAGTACTTC. This encodes CASSDLGYSQETQYF.

This clone occurred a few times. The V gene is TRBV16, the J gene TRBJ2-7; D call uncertain. In germline, CDR1 is KGHSY, CDR2 FQNENV. Trimming stripped 2 bases from V and 2 bases from J, with 10 bases between. This CDR3 region has 14 residues. CDR3 DNA sequence: TGTGCCAGCAGCCAAGGGTACCGTCCCTACGAGCAGTACGTC. This translates into CASSQGYRPYEQYV.

This clone was seen a single time. This sequence joins TRBV7-9 and TRBJ2-5; TRBD2 matches at 15 bases. This CDR3 region has 18 residues. With 5 bases clipped from V and 0 bases from J, the junction kept 7 bases outside the gene matches. Germline V lookup: CDR1 SEHNR, CDR2 FQNEAQ (reference sequence). Here the CDR3 DNA reads TGTGCCAGCAGCGCCGGGACTAGCGGGGGGCTACACCAAGAGACCCAGTACTTC. Residues: CASSAGTSGGLHQETQYF.

This chain joins TRBV7-2 and TRBJ2-1; TRBD1 agrees at 8 bases. V lost 4 bases and J lost 12; bases outside the gene matches: 8. CDR3 length: 13 amino acids. CDR1 and CDR2 from the germline V gene are SGHTA and FQGNSA. The chain's CDR3 is CASSSDRGGGQFF. In DNA, the CDR3 is TGTGCCAGCAGCTCAGACAGGGGAGGCGGGCAGTTCTTC.

The V call is TRBV6-6, the J call TRBJ2-1; 9 nucleotides match TRBD1. J was trimmed by 7 bases and V by 5 bases; bases with no gene match: 9. This CDR3 has 15 amino acids. CDR1 is MNHNY, CDR2 SVGAGI, per germline (reference sequence). The CDR3 DNA sequence: TGTGCCAGCAGTCAACACCGGGACAGGGCAAATGAGCAGTTCTTC. It translates to CASSQHRDRANEQFF.

This chain joins TRBV7-2 and TRBJ2-7; D is unclear. CDR1 SGHTA and CDR2 FQGNSA come from the germline V gene. CDR3 size: 13 residues. Trimming took off 1 base at V and 1 base at J, with 5 bases between the two ends. The CDR3 DNA sequence: TGTGCCAGCAGCTTAGAACAGTCCTACGAGCAGTACTTC. Its translation: CASSLEQSYEQYF.

The chain is built from TRBV2 and TRBJ1-2, with D perhaps matching TRBD1 (6 bases). Trimming took 2 bases from V and 5 from J, leaving 12 bases between them. Germline V gene data show CDR1 as SNHLY and CDR2 as FYNNEI. This CDR3 region has 14 residues. The CDR3 coding sequence is TGTGCCAGCAGTGAATATCAGGGGTCATATGGCTACACCTTC. Its protein is CASSEYQGSYGYTF.

In this sample, this clone turned up once. This chain links TRBV5-6 with TRBJ1-2; TRBD1 might be the D (6 bases). CDR3 length equals 16 residues. With 2 bases removed from V and 4 bases from J, the gap between germline ends came to 18 bases. Germline CDR1 and CDR2: SGHDT and YYEEEE. The CDR3 DNA is TGTGCCAGCAGCTTCTGGGGTCGGGACATCTTCTATGGCTACACCTTC. Protein product: CASSFWGRDIFYGYTF.

The chain recombines TRBV18 with TRBJ1-4, with a possible D match to TRBD1 (5 bases). The germline V gene encodes CDR1 KGHSH and CDR2 LQKENI. V gave up 3 bases and J gave up 5 bases, with 16 bases separating them. The length of the CDR3 is 16 residues. The CDR3 is CASSPNAGTGNEKLFF. The CDR3 nucleotides are TGTGCCAGCTCACCGAACGCCGGGACCGGAAATGAAAAACTGTTTTTT.

Concerning this clone itself: The junction departs from germline at one end; a sequencing error may be responsible. The chain links TRBV7-7 to TRBJ2-3, with 7 bases identical to TRBD2. The CDR3 loop spans 15 amino acids. The germline V gene has CDR1 SSHAT and CDR2 FNYEAQ (reference sequence). CDR3 nucleotide sequence: TGTGCTAGCAGCCGAACTAGCGCTTACACAGATACGCAGTATTTT. Residues: CASSRTSAYTDTQYF.

The chain employs TRBV19 and TRBJ1-4; unclear D gene. Per germline, CDR1 LNHDA and CDR2 SQIVND (reference sequence). There are 10 residues in the CDR3. Deletions cut 5 bases from V and 10 bases from J, with 5 bases between. CDR3 residues: CASSRGKLFF. In nucleotides, the CDR3 is TGTGCCAGTAGTCGGGGAAAACTGTTTTTT.

This chain links TRBV6-5 with TRBJ1-2, with D hard to call. CDR1 MNHEY and CDR2 SVGAGI come from the germline V gene. The CDR3 is 15 residues long. V lost 0 bases to trimming and J lost 2 bases, with 10 bases between them. This CDR3 is CASSYSKAGNYGYTF. CDR3 bases: TGTGCCAGCAGTTACTCGAAGGCGGGAAACTATGGCTACACCTTC.

The V call is TRBV5-4, the J call TRBJ2-7; possibly TRBD2 for D (6 bases). Germline lookup yields CDR1 SGHNT and CDR2 YYREEE (reference sequence). The V and J ends lost 3 bases and 5 bases respectively, with 18 bases between them. The CDR3 sequence is 15 residues long. The DNA of the CDR3 is TGTGCCAGCAGCTCCGCAACCCGGGGGTTCAACGAGCAGTACTTC. Its protein product is CASSSATRGFNEQYF.

The chain combines TRBV11-2 with TRBJ2-3; no reliable D call. Looked up from germline, CDR1 is SGHAT and CDR2 is FQNNGV. V shed 5 bases and J shed 5 bases, with 11 bases lying between them. This CDR3 comprises 13 residues. The CDR3 DNA is TGTGCCAGCAGCCTCAATTTGGAAGATACGCAGTATTTT. Translated: CASSLNLEDTQYF.

This chain uses TRBV4-1 with TRBJ2-1, with 8 bases that match TRBD2. CDR1 MGHRA and CDR2 YSYEKL come from the germline V gene. The CDR3 is made up of 16 amino acids. The junction had 8 bases not matched to a gene; V was cut back by 2 bases and J by 5 bases. The CDR3 sequence is CASSQHGGALNNEQFF. DNA of the CDR3: TGCGCCAGCAGCCAACACGGGGGGGCCCTCAACAATGAGCAGTTCTTC.

This rearrangement joins TRBV29-1 to TRBJ1-3; D might be TRBD1 (6 bases). V was cut by 4 bases and J by 8 bases, with 6 bases left in between. The germline CDR1 and CDR2 sequences are SQVTM and ANQGSEA. This CDR3 contains 10 residues. The CDR3 DNA sequence: TGCAGCGTTGGACAGGACACCATATATTTT. Translating it yields CSVGQDTIYF.

In this sample, this clone turned up once. The V call is TRBV6-4, the J call TRBJ2-1; D is possibly TRBD2 (6 bases). V was shortened by 4 bases and J by 3 bases, with 16 bases between the two germline ends. There are 16 residues in the CDR3. CDR1 is MRHNA, CDR2 SNTAGT, per germline. CDR3 in amino acids: CASSVLPGEVYNEQFF. CDR3 sequence (DNA): TGTGCCAGCAGTGTACTGCCGGGAGAAGTCTACAATGAGCAGTTCTTC.

This clone was counted a single time. The CDR3 sequence is CASSASGGVNYGYTF. CDR3 coding DNA: TGTGCCAGCAGCGCCTCAGGGGGAGTTAACTATGGCTACACCTTC. V gene TRBV9 combines with J gene TRBJ1-2, with TRBD1 matching over 7 bases. Germline trimming cut 3 bases from V and 1 base from J; bases unmatched to any gene: 6. This CDR3 comprises 15 residues. Germline assignment: CDR1 SGDLS and CDR2 YYNGEE.

Only a few counts were recorded for this clone. CDR3 amino acids: CASSIEGIGLNTEAFF. As DNA, the CDR3 is TGTGCCAGTAGTATAGAGGGGATCGGTCTGAACACTGAAGCTTTCTTT. The genes are TRBV19 and TRBJ1-1; D gene uncertain. The CDR3 is made up of 16 amino acids. V dropped 0 bases and J dropped 0 bases, with 11 bases sitting between them. CDR1 and CDR2 from the germline V gene are LNHDA and SQIVND (reference sequence).

V is TRBV23-1 and J is TRBJ2-7; D uncertain. TRBV23-1 is designated an ORF whose function remains uncertain. The V and J ends lost 0 bases and 3 bases respectively, with 9 bases between them. The CDR3 runs to 14 residues. CDR3 residues: CASSQSPSRYEQYF. CDR3 DNA: TGCGCCAGCAGTCAATCCCCCAGCCGCTACGAGCAGTACTTC.

This clone has just a few counts. The V call is TRBV5-4, the J call TRBJ2-3, with no clear D. Trimming took 1 base from V and 5 from J, leaving 2 bases between them. The CDR3 covers 11 residues. CDR1 and CDR2 (germline): SGHNT, YYREEE (reference sequence). CDR3 sequence (DNA): TGTGCCAGCAGCTTGCGAGATACGCAGTATTTT. Protein sequence: CASSLRDTQYF.

This chain uses TRBV4-3 with TRBJ2-1, with TRBD2 matching over 11 bases. Trimming took 0 bases from V and 7 from J; bases not matched to a gene: 5. Germline assignment: CDR1 LGHNA and CDR2 YSLEER. The CDR3 is 16 residues long. The DNA for the CDR3 is TGCGCCAGCAGCCAAGATACTAGCGGGGGCCGAAATGAGCAGTTCTTC. It yields the protein CASSQDTSGGRNEQFF.

The gene calls are TRBV4-3 and TRBJ2-5; possibly TRBD2 for D (5 bases). Per the germline V gene, CDR1 is LGHNA and CDR2 is YSLEER. V was cut by 0 bases and J by 13 bases, with 21 bases left in between. This CDR3 is built from 15 residues. For the CDR3, the DNA is TGCGCCAGCAGCCAAGATTCGAGCTCCCTTCGCGGGCGGTACTTC. Residues: CASSQDSSSLRGRYF.

V is TRBV9 and J is TRBJ2-5, with D perhaps matching TRBD1 (6 bases). Germline assignment: CDR1 SGDLS and CDR2 YYNGEE. The CDR3 consists of 15 residues. The V end lost 0 bases, the J end lost 4 bases, and 13 bases lay between the germline ends. CDR3 sequence (DNA): TGTGCCAGCAGCGTAGCTCCAGGGGACGGAGAGACCCAGTACTTC. Its protein is CASSVAPGDGETQYF.